This T cell receptor (beta chain) comes out of a study of cytomegalovirus exposure and HLA in healthy donors. This PCR relied on a set of 60 Vbeta primers and 13 Jbeta primers. Sequencing was performed with immunoSEQ multiplex PCR; in TCRdb, only in-frame clones are kept and a portion is missing. Here the sample spans 100,000 to 150,000 clones, under 90% being singletons. This CDR3 is built from 14 residues. Trimming stripped 4 bases from V and 6 bases from J, with 12 bases between. The germline gives CDR1 LGHNA, CDR2 YSLEER. This TCR derives from a man between 18 and 29 years old in good health and CMV-seronegative. Specimen: PBMCs. The chain has TRBV4-3 and TRBJ2-2; D is possibly TRBD1 (7 bases). The CDR3 here is CASSPGRGAGELFF. DNA of the CDR3: TGCGCCAGCAGCCCGGGCAGGGGGGCCGGGGAGCTGTTTTTT.